Presented here are 10 T cell receptor beta chains from one specimen sequenced in a study of T cell repertoires in aging, cancer and after chemotherapy. A mixed TRB-A/B primer pool amplified rearranged TRB by multiplex touch-down PCR. Each CDR3 protein is one row after TCRdb ran MiXCR on the multiplex PCR reads. The table lists 10,000 to 15,000 distinct CDR3 sequences, approximately 27% of them singletons. Peripheral blood genomic DNA, not sorted cells or RNA, was the template. Sample: blood. Source of these receptors: a human donor with a blood cancer.

This clonotype is termed medium-sized. The chain is built from TRBV18 and TRBJ2-7; the match to TRBD2 covers 10 bases. This CDR3 has 14 residues. The junction had 5 bases not matched to a gene; V was cut back by 5 bases and J by 4 bases. The germline V gene encodes CDR1 KGHSH and CDR2 LQKENI. The CDR3 bases are TGTGCCAGCTCATTAAGCGGGGGGGTTTACGAGCAGTACTTC. Translated: CASSLSGGVYEQYF.

This clonotype came up a few times. The rearrangement links TRBV7-2 to TRBJ1-4; D is unclear. Germline V gives CDR1 SGHTA, CDR2 FQGNSA. V was shortened by 5 bases and J by 7 bases, with 8 bases between the two germline ends. The CDR3 runs 12 residues. The chain's CDR3 is CASSLGPEKLFF. The CDR3 coding sequence is TGTGCCAGCAGCCTAGGGCCTGAAAAACTGTTTTTT.

This clonotype was recorded a few times. The V call is TRBV4-3, the J call TRBJ2-5; D gene uncertain. This CDR3 is built from 14 residues. Germline V gene sequence: CDR1 LGHNA, CDR2 YSLEER. The V end lost 1 base, the J end lost 9 bases, and 15 bases lay between the germline ends. The CDR3 coding sequence is TGCGCCAGCAGCCAAGTCACTGGTCGGACCCCCCAGTACTTC. Residues: CASSQVTGRTPQYF.

This clonotype showed up just a few times. CDR3 amino acids: CSARSSIAGGAGTEAFF. The CDR3 DNA sequence: TGCAGTGCTAGATCTTCGATTGCTGGGGGGGCGGGAACTGAAGCTTTCTTT. The V gene is TRBV20-1, the J gene TRBJ1-1, with a weak D call TRBD1 (6 bases). V was shortened by 2 bases and J by 5 bases, with 24 bases between the two germline ends. The CDR3 consists of 17 residues. In germline, CDR1 is DFQATT, CDR2 SNEGSKA (reference sequence).

This clonotype has ten or more counts. The gene calls are TRBV6-1 and TRBJ2-5; 8 bases match TRBD2. The CDR3 has 14 amino acids. Germline-derived CDR1 and CDR2 are MNHNS and SASEGT. With 9 bases clipped from V and 1 base from J, the junction kept 7 bases outside the gene matches. The CDR3 DNA reads as TGTGCCAGTCTGTGGCGGGGGGCCCAAGAGACCCAGTACTTC. Translating gives CASLWRGAQETQYF.

This chain connects TRBV6-5 to TRBJ1-3; D is unresolved. With 2 bases removed from V and 0 bases from J, the gap between germline ends came to 11 bases. Germline CDR1 MNHEY, CDR2 SVGAGI. The CDR3 sequence is 16 residues long. CDR3 bases: TGTGCCAGCAGTTACAATAGGCCCTCCTCTGGAAACACCATATATTTT. It translates to CASSYNRPSSGNTIYF.

Regarding this clonotype: This may be a read error, as it is one base from a much larger clone. The chain recombines TRBV6-5 with TRBJ2-7; TRBD1 or TRBD2 may be the D gene (5 bases each). Trimming took 8 bases from V and 6 from J, leaving 14 bases between them. There are 12 residues in the CDR3. Germline values: CDR1 MNHEY, CDR2 SVGAGI. For the CDR3, the DNA is TGTGCCAGCGGCGATTGGGGGATCGAGCAGTACGTC. Protein sequence: CASGDWGIEQYV.

This clonotype has only a few counts. The genes are TRBV6-1 and TRBJ1-1; no reliable D call. In germline, CDR1 is MNHNS, CDR2 SASEGT. The CDR3 length is 14 residues. With 4 bases removed from V and 4 bases from J, the gap between germline ends came to 13 bases. As DNA, the CDR3 is TGTGCCAGCAGTGGACCGCCAGGAGTCACTGAAGCTTTCTTT. This gives the protein CASSGPPGVTEAFF.

The rearrangement uses TRBV6-4 and TRBJ2-2, with unresolved D. The CDR3 contains 14 residues. In germline, CDR1 is MRHNA, CDR2 SNTAGT. The V end was cut by 2 bases, the J end by 7 bases, with 11 bases between. The CDR3 region has the DNA TGTGCCAGCAGTGACCTTCGGGCGGACGGGGAGCTGTTTTTT. It is translated as CASSDLRADGELFF.

The chain combines TRBV5-1 with TRBJ2-2; TRBD1 matches at 7 bases. The germline CDR1 and CDR2 sequences are SGHRS and YFSETQ. This CDR3 region has 15 residues. V lost 1 base to trimming and J lost 7 bases; unmatched junction nucleotides: 7. The CDR3 region is CASSLRTGNNGELFF. For the CDR3, the DNA is TGCGCCAGCAGCTTGAGGACAGGCAATAACGGGGAGCTGTTTTTT.